This T cell receptor (beta chain) appears in the sequencing data of a study of T cell repertoires and leukemia-associated antigens (dated 2019 in TCRdb). Regarding the study in general: Around 16 million effective reads were obtained overall, with each sample giving about 5.1 to 7 million read pairs and about 3.3 to 5.0 million effective reads. In vitro peptide stimulation of healthy T cells was used with the aim of identifying the antigen recognized by a TCR Vbeta21 clone previously found in CML patients.

Notes on this clonotype: Its antigen has not been determined. No base-level quality is on record; no much larger clone is a single base apart.

The study at large found these results: Across the four groups, there were no significant differences in the numbers of Vbeta genes (about 60), Jbeta genes (roughly 15), VDJ rearrangements, or unique CDR3s. Antigen specificity and function of the expanded clones were not tested directly and required further investigation.

TRIzol reagent was used to extract total RNA from the cultured T cells. 5' rapid amplification of cDNA ends (5'RACE) was the method used to amplify TCRbeta libraries from the RNA. Before sequencing, Qubit, an Agilent instrument, and quantitative PCR were used to check library concentration and integrity. A commercial service provider sequenced the qualified libraries on Illumina HiSeq or MiSeq. For the original study's pipeline: TCR sequences in each sample were identified with MiXCR version 1.8.2. To qualify, a clone needed a CDR3 longer than four amino acids, an in-frame nucleotide length, and no stop codon. A read containing the complete CDR3 structure was counted as an effective read. RT-PCR with 24 Vbeta primers, GeneScan spectratyping, and Sanger sequencing were used to validate the expanded clones. The raw public reads went through TCRdb reprocessing: fastp at Q25, MiXCR clone calling, in-frame beta chains kept. Rows with one shared CDR3 protein collapse into an entry with the most common genes and DNA. The V and J calls were not made by the authors but by TCRdb's processing. Within this sample are about 11,000 distinct CDR3 sequences, with 35% to 45% of them counted one time only. The biggest ten clones account for 27% of the sample.

As a first step, the CD3+ T cells were left to rest overnight in RPMI 1640 lacking fetal bovine serum, at under 3 million cells/mL. CD3+ T cells were isolated from PBMCs with MACS immunomagnetic beads following the manufacturer's instructions. Taken from the germline V gene, the CDR1 and CDR2 loops are SGHTA and FQGNSA. V loses 1 base of germline sequence and J loses 2 bases, and the interval between the two ends is 5 bases. Including cysteine and phenylalanine, the CDR3 has 13 amino acids. The sequence is cut down to CDR3 DNA, 39 bases in frame from base 1. The V gene is TRBV7-2 and the J gene is TRBJ2-5; the D gene identity is not certain. Sequences were obtained from CD3+ T cells sorted from blood and cultured. The clonotype was recovered from a female donor in good health. The CDR3 corresponds to CASSLVWQETQYF. The sequenced DNA is TGTGCCAGCAGCTTAGTTTGGCAAGAGACCCAGTACTTC.